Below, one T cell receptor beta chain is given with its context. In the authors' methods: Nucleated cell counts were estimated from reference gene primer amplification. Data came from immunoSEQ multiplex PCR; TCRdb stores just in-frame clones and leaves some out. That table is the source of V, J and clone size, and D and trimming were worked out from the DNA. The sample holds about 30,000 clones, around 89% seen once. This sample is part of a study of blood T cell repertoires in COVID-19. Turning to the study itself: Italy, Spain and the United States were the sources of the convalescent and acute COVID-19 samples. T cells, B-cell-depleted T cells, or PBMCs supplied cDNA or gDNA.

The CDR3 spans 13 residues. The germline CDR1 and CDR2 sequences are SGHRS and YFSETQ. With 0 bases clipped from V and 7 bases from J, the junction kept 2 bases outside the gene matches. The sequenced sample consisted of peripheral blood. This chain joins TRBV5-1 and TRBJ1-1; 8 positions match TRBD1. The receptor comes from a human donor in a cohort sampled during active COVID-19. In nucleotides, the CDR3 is TGCGCCAGCAGCTTGGAGACAGGGGATGAAGCTTTCTTT. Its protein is CASSLETGDEAFF.